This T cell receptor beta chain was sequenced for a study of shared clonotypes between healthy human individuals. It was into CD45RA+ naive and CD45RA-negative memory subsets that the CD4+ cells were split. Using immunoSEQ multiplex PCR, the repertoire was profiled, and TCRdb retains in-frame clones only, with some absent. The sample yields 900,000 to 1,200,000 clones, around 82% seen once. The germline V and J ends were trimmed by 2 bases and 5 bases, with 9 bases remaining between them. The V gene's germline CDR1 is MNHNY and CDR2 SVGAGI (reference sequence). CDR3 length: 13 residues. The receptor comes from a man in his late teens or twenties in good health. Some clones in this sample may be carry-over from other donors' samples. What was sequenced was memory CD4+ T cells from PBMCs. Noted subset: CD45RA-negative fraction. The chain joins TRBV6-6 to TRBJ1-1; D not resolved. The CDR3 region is CASSYGRGTEAFF. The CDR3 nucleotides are TGTGCCAGCAGTTACGGCCGAGGGACTGAAGCTTTCTTT.